The present TCR beta chain was sequenced within a study of CXCR3-negative and CXCR3-positive naive CD8 T cells (dated by TCRdb to between 2017 and 2020). Context from the whole study: About 150 million TRB reads were obtained in total, roughly 1.5 +/- 0.3 million reads per library. Data from about 10 donors, pooled across two independent experiments, went into the diversity and physicochemical repertoire analyses. For the TRBV-TRBJ cluster analysis, the naive subsets came from 5 or 6 donors, while the memory cells came from 3 donors.

Sequenced on a NextSeq 550. The Human TCR Profiling Kit (MiLaboratory) was used to prepare UMI-labeled 5' RACE TRB cDNA libraries. The full amount of extracted RNA was used for cDNA synthesis, and the full amount of resulting cDNA was used for PCR amplification. The libraries were made side by side, with each library going through the same number of PCR cycles. The paper's processing steps were these. With a requirement of at least two reads per UMI, MIGEC and MiXCR extracted about 48,000 +/- 9,800 unique UMI-labeled TRB cDNA molecules per library. On average, approximately 40,000 +/- 10,000 functional in-frame TRB CDR3 nucleotide clonotypes lacking stop codons were found per library. After downsampling to 5000 UMI-labeled TRB molecules per sample, diversity metrics, including normalized Shannon-Wiener and Chao1, were computed in VDJtools. VDJtools computed clonotype-size-weighted physicochemical properties of the central five CDR3 residues: interaction energy, strength, volume and Kidera factor 4. TCRdb reanalyzed the reads, keeping one entry per CDR3 protein sequence and omitting DNA. Clone size and V and J calls follow TCRdb, not the original study. The table of this sample itemizes approximately 90,000 distinct CDR3 sequences. Clones ranked in the top ten supply around 0.58% of the sample.

Here is what the overall study found, with its caveats: Because surface CD5, which is linked to self-reactivity in mice, was comparable between the naive subsets, TCR interaction strength was also inferred from TRB CDR3 physicochemical properties. Compared with CXCR3-negative naive cells, CXCR3-positive naive cells had TRB CDR3s with higher hydrophobicity (lower Kidera factor 4), lower energy, and higher strength and volume indices. Comparably high repertoire diversity was found in both naive subsets, whereas much lower repertoire diversity was found in memory CD8+ T cells. Freshly isolated PBMCs were used for most assays because CXCR3 expression partially decreased after cryopreservation. Similar TRBV-TRBJ usage was shown by naive CXCR3-negative and CXCR3-positive cells from the same donor, whereas distinct patterns were shown by memory cells.

CDR1 and CDR2 are read off the germline V gene (reference sequence) as GTSNPN and SVGIG. The CDR3 numbers 17 residues from cysteine through phenylalanine. This entry has no DNA. Note on this clonotype: Its antigen remains unidentified.

For each CD8+ T cell subset, flow sorting was done in triplicate, and 300,000 or so cells per subset went directly into RLT lysis buffer. To exclude memory contaminants, naive CD8+ T cells were stringently defined as CD45RO-CCR7+CD27+CD95-. Standard density gradient centrifugation was used to isolate peripheral blood mononuclear cells from buffy coats. A FACSAria III was used to flow-sort naive CXCR3-negative and CXCR3-positive CD8+ T cells. An RNeasy Mini Kit was used to extract total RNA from the sorted cells. Sequenced material: naive CXCR3+ CD8+ T cells from blood. The cell subset or site tag for this specimen amounts to: CD45RO-CCR7+CD27+CD95- naive CD8+ T cells expressing CXCR3 (TNR3+). The clonotype comes from a human donor in good health. Some clones in this sample may be carry-over from other donors' samples. The sequence is built from TRBV30 and TRBJ2-1; as DNA is missing, the TRBD1 call by TCRdb cannot be tested. The CDR3 reads as follows: CAWRKRGPSSSYNEQFF.